The clone carrying this T cell receptor beta chain was counted once. These data originate in a study of long-term antiretroviral therapy in people with HIV. V shed 0 bases and J shed 8 bases, with 20 bases lying between them. Germline CDR1 reads SGDLS; CDR2 reads YYNGEE. The CDR3 extends over 16 amino acids. immunoSEQ v3.0 was run at survey level. The protocol was immunoSEQ multiplex PCR, while the TCRdb copy is restricted to in-frame clones and leaves out a portion. The sample holds 20,000 or so clones, approximately 88% seen once. This chain joins TRBV9 and TRBJ1-2; unclear D gene. The sequence came from a man aged 50 or older with HIV. This sample comprised unsorted PBMCs, obtained 1.8 years before starting antiretroviral therapy. CDR3 sequence reads: CASSVGVEGGIWGYTF. The DNA for the CDR3 is TGTGCCAGCAGCGTAGGAGTCGAGGGCGGGATATGGGGCTACACCTTC.